Presented here are 31 T cell receptor beta chains from one specimen sequenced in a study of human T cells and chemical hapten exposure. TCRdb re-called the RACE reads through MiXCR, storing one row per CDR3 protein. The sample includes approximately 85,000 distinct CDR3 sequences, roughly 10% seen only once; the top ten take 2% to 2.5%. Time point reported: patch test 2, 6 weeks after DPC sensitization. Treatment specified: therapeutic diphenylcyclopropenone sensitization with weekly scalp DPC. Sequenced here: whole blood, sampled in connection with sensitization to the hapten diphenylcyclopropenone (DPC). The receptors here all came from a woman aged 30 to 39 with alopecia areata. Some clones in this sample may be carry-over from other donors' samples.

This clonotype occurred many times. The CDR3 DNA is TGTGCCATCACCTCGACAGGGGGAGGCGAAGCTTTCTTT. Translated, it gives CAITSTGGGEAFF. The rearrangement joins TRBV10-3 to TRBJ1-1; 9 nucleotides align to TRBD1. The junction had 8 bases not matched to a gene; V was cut back by 7 bases and J by 8 bases. This CDR3 has 13 amino acids. The V gene's germline CDR1 is ENHRY and CDR2 SYGVKD.

This clonotype was observed at least ten times. This chain joins TRBV18 and TRBJ1-1, with D possibly matching TRBD1 (5 bases). Germline V gives CDR1 KGHSH, CDR2 LQKENI. CDR3 length: 15 amino acids. V was cut by 3 bases and J by 5 bases, with 16 bases left in between. The CDR3: CASSPPWGEGTEAFF. CDR3 sequence (DNA): TGTGCCAGCTCACCCCCCTGGGGGGAGGGAACTGAAGCTTTCTTT.

The rearrangement uses TRBV4-1 and TRBJ1-1; 8 nucleotides align to TRBD1. Germline trimming cut 2 bases from V and 7 bases from J; bases unmatched to any gene: 15. This CDR3 contains 17 residues. Looked up from germline, CDR1 is MGHRA and CDR2 is YSYEKL. CDR3 protein: CASSQLVWTGRFGEAFF. Here the CDR3 DNA reads TGCGCCAGCAGCCAACTTGTTTGGACAGGGCGATTCGGTGAAGCTTTCTTT.

This clonotype was detected ten times or more. The chain employs TRBV7-3 and TRBJ2-2, with a possible D match to TRBD1 (6 bases). The V gene's germline CDR1 is SGHTA and CDR2 FQGTGA. Trimming shortened V by 0 bases and J by 3 bases, and 8 bases separated the two germline ends. This CDR3 is built from 15 residues. CDR3 protein: CASSLTGADTGELFF. In DNA form, the CDR3 reads TGTGCCAGCAGCTTAACGGGGGCTGACACCGGGGAGCTGTTTTTT.

This clonotype was observed many times. J is TRBJ1-2 and V is TRBV7-2, with D perhaps TRBD1 (5 bases). V was shortened by 1 base and J by 8 bases, with 20 bases between the two germline ends. The CDR3 runs 16 residues. Germline-derived CDR1 and CDR2 are SGHTA and FQGNSA. CDR3 sequence reads: CASSLGGAGVVEGYTF. The DNA of the CDR3 is TGTGCCAGCAGCTTAGGTGGGGCAGGCGTGGTAGAAGGCTACACCTTC.

This clonotype occurred many times. V is TRBV5-1 and J is TRBJ1-6, with D unresolved. The CDR3 spans 17 residues. Germline CDR1 reads SGHRS; CDR2 reads YFSETQ. Trimming removed 0 bases at V and 7 bases at J, with 17 bases between. CDR3 protein: CASSLEPGSQSNSPLHF. The CDR3 DNA reads as TGCGCCAGCAGCTTGGAACCGGGGTCTCAGTCGAATTCACCCCTCCACTTT.

This clonotype was observed at least ten times. The J gene is TRBJ1-1, the V gene TRBV10-3; unclear D gene. Trimming stripped 3 bases from V and 2 bases from J, with 7 bases between. The CDR3 is 13 amino acids. Germline V gene sequence: CDR1 ENHRY, CDR2 SYGVKD. The CDR3 DNA reads as TGTGCCATCAGTGATTCTGTTAACACTGAAGCTTTCTTT. Its protein product is CAISDSVNTEAFF.

V is TRBV10-3 and J is TRBJ1-3; TRBD1 matches at 9 bases. With V trimmed by 2 bases and J by 2 bases, 4 bases remained unmatched. In germline, CDR1 is ENHRY, CDR2 SYGVKD. The CDR3 loop spans 16 amino acids. CDR3 in amino acids: CAISEGTGLAGNTIYF. The CDR3 region has the DNA TGTGCCATCAGTGAGGGGACAGGGCTTGCTGGAAACACCATATATTTT.

This clonotype has ten or more counts. The chain is built from TRBV7-9 and TRBJ1-4, with D unresolved. The CDR3 covers 17 residues. Germline lookup yields CDR1 SEHNR and CDR2 FQNEAQ (reference sequence). DNA of the CDR3: TGTGCATACCTTCGAAGTCTGATTGGGGCAACTAATGAAAAACTGTTTTTT. Its translation: CAYLRSLIGATNEKLFF.

Here the CDR3 DNA reads TGTGCCAGTCGGTCGGGCGACTCAGATACGCAGTATTTT. This codes for CASRSGDSDTQYF. This chain joins TRBV2 and TRBJ2-3; no clear D. Germline V gene sequence: CDR1 SNHLY, CDR2 FYNNEI. The ends were cut back, 9 bases at V and 4 bases at J, with 14 bases in the middle. The CDR3 has 13 residues.

The chain links TRBV5-1 to TRBJ1-5; 7 bases map to TRBD1. The CDR3 length is 16 residues. CDR1 and CDR2 from the germline V gene are SGHRS and YFSETQ. V was pared by 4 bases and J by 1 base, with 8 bases of the junction left unmatched. The CDR3 region is CASSPTGIGSNQPQHF. CDR3 DNA sequence: TGCGCCAGCAGCCCGACAGGGATCGGGAGCAATCAGCCCCAGCATTTT.

This clonotype was found many times. This chain connects TRBV5-6 to TRBJ1-1; D not certain. Trimming left V 1 base short and J 0 bases short, with 10 bases between. CDR1 is SGHDT and CDR2 is YYEEEE in the germline V gene. CDR3 length equals 15 residues. CDR3 coding DNA: TGTGCCAGCAGCTTGAGGCGAAGGATGAACACTGAAGCTTTCTTT. Amino acid sequence: CASSLRRRMNTEAFF. Drawing the rest from reference TRBV5-6 and TRBJ1-1, the complete variable domain is DAGVTQSPTHLIKTRGQQVTLRCSPKSGHDTVSWYQQALGQGPQFIFQYYEEEERQRGNFPDRFSGHQFPNYSSELNVNALLLGDSALYLCASSLRRRMNTEAFFGQGTRLTVV.

This clonotype has more than one count but fewer than ten. The chain couples TRBV7-8 to TRBJ2-3; 9 nucleotides match TRBD1. This CDR3 region has 14 residues. Unmatched junction bases numbered 1, after V lost 5 bases and J lost 1 base. CDR1 is SGHVS, CDR2 FQNEAQ, per germline. The CDR3 DNA sequence: TGTGCCAGCAGCCGGACAGGGGGCACAGATACGCAGTATTTT. It specifies CASSRTGGTDTQYF.

The table lists this clonotype with many counts. The CDR3 loop reads CASSPHGGGRAYNEQFF. Here the CDR3 DNA reads TGTGCCAGCAGCCCCCATGGGGGGGGAAGAGCCTACAATGAGCAGTTCTTC. This chain joins TRBV14 and TRBJ2-1; 7 bases fit TRBD2. Losses at the gene ends were 4 bases for V and 2 bases for J; bases not matched to a gene: 11. This CDR3 is 17 amino acids long. CDR1 SGHDN and CDR2 FVKESK come from the germline V gene.

This clonotype was found once. The chain is built from TRBV11-1 and TRBJ1-1; D is unclear. Trimming took off 0 bases at V and 6 bases at J, with 11 bases between the two ends. CDR1 and CDR2 from the germline V gene are SGHAT and FQDESV (reference sequence). This CDR3 has 14 residues. The CDR3 loop is CASSLADVWSEAFF. In nucleotides, the CDR3 is TGTGCCAGCAGCTTAGCGGACGTATGGTCTGAAGCTTTCTTT.

The J gene is TRBJ1-1, the V gene TRBV2; TRBD1 is a possible D gene (6 bases). The germline CDR1 and CDR2 sequences are SNHLY and FYNNEI. The CDR3 contains 15 residues. V was shortened by 8 bases and J by 6 bases, with 22 bases between the two germline ends. This CDR3 is CASGQDAGAKAEAFF. The CDR3 nucleotides are TGTGCCAGCGGTCAGGATGCAGGGGCCAAGGCTGAAGCTTTCTTT.

This chain links TRBV18 with TRBJ1-2; a possible D gene is TRBD1 (6 bases). V lost 3 bases and J 8 bases, leaving 22 bases between the germline ends. From germline, CDR1 is KGHSH and CDR2 LQKENI. The CDR3 sequence is 16 residues long. CDR3 sequence reads: CASSPPARGVVGGYTF. The CDR3 DNA sequence: TGTGCCAGCTCACCGCCCGCCAGGGGAGTCGTTGGCGGCTACACCTTC.

This clonotype was seen repeatedly, ten times or more. The chain combines TRBV4-3 with TRBJ1-4, with D uncertain. Germline loops: CDR1 LGHNA, CDR2 YSLEER. This CDR3 is 13 amino acids long. Trimming left V 4 bases short and J 6 bases short, with 9 bases between. CDR3 sequence (DNA): TGCGCCAGCAGCCGGTGGTTGGATGAAAAACTGTTTTTT. As protein: CASSRWLDEKLFF.

This clonotype was seen repeatedly, ten times or more. V is TRBV7-2 and J is TRBJ1-2, with TRBD1 as a possible D gene (5 bases). The germline V gene encodes CDR1 SGHTA and CDR2 FQGNSA. The CDR3 has 14 residues. The germline V and J ends were trimmed by 2 bases and 7 bases, with 14 bases remaining between them. CDR3 protein: CASSLSFQGLGYTF. The CDR3 DNA is TGTGCCAGCAGCTTAAGTTTCCAGGGCCTTGGCTACACCTTC.

The table lists this clonotype with many counts. One end of the junction fails to match germline, which may point to a read error. The chain combines TRBV7-7 with TRBJ2-2; D is unresolved. CDR1 and CDR2 from the germline V gene are SSHAT and FNYEAQ (reference sequence). CDR3 length: 16 amino acids. DNA for the CDR3: TGTGCTAGCAGCTTTACAAGCGCAACGAACACCGGGGAGCTGTTTTTT. It encodes CASSFTSATNTGELFF.

This clonotype has ten or more counts. The chain carries TRBV6-5 and TRBJ2-2; tentative D call: TRBD1 (5 bases). V was pared by 1 base and J by 5 bases, with 14 bases between. The CDR3 totals 16 residues. CDR1 is MNHEY, CDR2 SVGAGI, per germline. The CDR3 here is CASSYWARGATGELFF. DNA of the CDR3: TGTGCCAGCAGTTACTGGGCAAGGGGCGCGACCGGGGAGCTGTTTTTT.

The chain carries TRBV20-1 and TRBJ1-1; D is unresolved. Germline CDR1 is DFQATT and CDR2 is SNEGSKA (reference sequence). V lost 5 bases and J lost 0, with 10 bases in between. This CDR3 has 13 residues. The CDR3: CSAPDGLNTEAFF. CDR3 bases: TGCAGTGCTCCTGACGGACTGAACACTGAAGCTTTCTTT.

The CDR3 DNA reads as TGCAGCGTTGACCGCGAAAATAATTCACCCCTCCACTTT. It translates to CSVDRENNSPLHF. The chain has TRBV29-1 and TRBJ1-6; D uncertain. V lost 3 bases to trimming and J lost 5 bases, with 8 bases between them. CDR1 is SQVTM, CDR2 ANQGSEA, per germline. This CDR3 region has 13 residues.

The CDR3 nucleotides read TGCGCCAGCAGCTTAGATCAGCGGAACAATGAGCAGTTCTTC. Protein: CASSLDQRNNEQFF. J is TRBJ2-1 and V is TRBV5-1, with D tentatively TRBD2 (5 bases). From germline, CDR1 is SGHRS and CDR2 YFSETQ. The CDR3 covers 14 residues. Trimming took 2 bases from V and 5 from J, leaving 11 bases between them.

Worth noting for this clonotype: One base away lies a much larger clone, so this may be a sequencing read error. V usage is TRBV18 and J usage is TRBJ1-4, with D possibly TRBD1 on 6 matching bases. The CDR3 contains 17 residues. Looked up from germline, CDR1 is KGHSH and CDR2 is LQKENI. In nucleotides, the CDR3 is TGTGTCAGCTCACCACCGACAGGAGGGGCGACTAATGAAAAACTGTTTTTT. Protein sequence: CVSSPPTGGATNEKLFF. Looking up the rest from reference TRBV18 and TRBJ1-4 gives the full variable domain: NAGVMQNPRHLVRRRGQEARLRCSPMKGHSHVYWYRQLPEEGLKFMVYLQKENIIDESGMPKERFSAEFPKEGPSILRIQQVVRGDSAAYFCVSSPPTGGATNEKLFFGSGTQLSVL.

This clonotype was counted ten times or more. This chain uses TRBV4-3 with TRBJ2-1, with TRBD2 matching over 12 bases. The CDR3 covers 17 residues. Germline lookup yields CDR1 LGHNA and CDR2 YSLEER. The V gene end was trimmed by 3 bases and the J gene end by 4 bases; junction bases not matched to a gene: 7. In nucleotides, the CDR3 is TGCGCCAGCAGCCAGAGGACTAGCGGGGTGCAATACAATGAGCAGTTCTTC. Its protein is CASSQRTSGVQYNEQFF.

The chain uses TRBV27 and TRBJ1-6; D is perhaps TRBD1 (5 bases). Looked up from germline, CDR1 is MNHEY and CDR2 is SMNVEV (reference sequence). The CDR3 spans 16 residues. The V end lost 5 bases, the J end lost 7 bases, and 18 bases lay between the germline ends. The CDR3 sequence is CASSRSEGIFNSPLHF. CDR3 bases: TGTGCCAGCAGTCGGTCCGAGGGGATATTCAATTCACCCCTCCACTTT.

This clonotype was counted between two and nine times. This chain joins TRBV11-3 and TRBJ1-1; possible D gene TRBD1, 6 bases. From germline, CDR1 is SGHNT and CDR2 YENEEA. The V end lost 4 bases, the J end lost 4 bases, and 13 bases lay between the germline ends. CDR3 length: 14 amino acids. This chain's CDR3 is CASSSLTGRTEAFF. The CDR3 coding sequence is TGTGCCAGCAGCTCATTGACAGGTCGCACTGAAGCTTTCTTT.

This sequence joins TRBV6-1 and TRBJ1-4; TRBD1 is a possible D gene (5 bases). The CDR3 has 14 amino acids. Germline V gene lookup returns CDR1 MNHNS and CDR2 SASEGT. The V end lost 6 bases, the J end lost 5 bases, and 13 bases lay between the germline ends. The CDR3 loop reads CASSQVGGNEKLFF. DNA of the CDR3: TGTGCCAGCAGCCAGGTGGGGGGGAATGAAAAACTGTTTTTT.

This clonotype has at least ten counts. This chain uses TRBV29-1 with TRBJ2-1; 7 bases are a match to TRBD1. In germline, CDR1 is SQVTM, CDR2 ANQGSEA. After removal of 7 bases from V and 0 bases from J, the junction contained 3 bases not matched to a gene. This CDR3 region has 13 residues. The CDR3 sequence: CSATGSSYNEQFF. DNA for the CDR3: TGCAGCGCGACAGGGAGCTCCTACAATGAGCAGTTCTTC.

This clonotype was detected ten times or more. V gene TRBV6-2 or TRBV6-3 combines with J gene TRBJ2-1, with D hard to call. Germline CDR1 is MNHEY and CDR2 is SVGEGT. Between the trimmed V and J ends, which lost 8 bases and 5 bases, there was a span of 10 bases. This CDR3 has 12 residues. CDR3 bases: TGTGCCAGCTCACCCCGTGACAATGAGCAGTTCTTC. It encodes CASSPRDNEQFF.